The rows below give T cell receptor beta chains drawn from one sample of a study of CD8 T cells in ankylosing spondylitis. TCRdb analysed the 5' RACE reads with MiXCR anew, one entry per CDR3 protein. The profile shows approximately 240,000 distinct CDR3 sequences, about 24% of them singletons. The sample was blood, either unsorted or a sorted T cell fraction (not recorded which). Receptors were obtained from a male donor with ankylosing spondylitis or in good health (not recorded which). Each CDR3 is given with its conserved first and last residue. A D gene is named only where the DNA matches it firmly. For some rows the clone size is stated as once, few or many, or as a class when expanded; others skip it.

D	V	J	size	CDR3	DNA
NA	TRBV7-2	TRBJ2-2	many	CASSLNRVGTGELFF	TGTGCCAGCAGCTTAAACAGAGTGGGCACCGGGGAGCTGTTTTTT
TRBD1	TRBV28	TRBJ1-4	many	CASRQGAANEKLFF	TGTGCCAGCCGACAGGGGGCGGCTAATGAAAAACTGTTTTTT
NA	TRBV7-8	TRBJ1-3	NA	CASSLAWLGGNTIYF	TGTGCCAGCAGCTTAGCGTGGCTCGGTGGAAACACCATATATTTT
NA	TRBV4-1	TRBJ2-7	many	CASRPPGQSYEQYF	TGCGCCAGCAGGCCCCCGGGGCAATCCTACGAGCAGTACTTC
NA	TRBV10-1	TRBJ2-1	few	CASSRGGNNEQFF	TGCGCCAGCAGTAGGGGGGGAAACAATGAGCAGTTCTTC
NA	TRBV20-1	TRBJ2-7	NA	CSPLISYEQYF	TGCAGTCCTCTGATCTCCTACGAGCAGTACTTC
NA	TRBV20-1	TRBJ2-3	NA	CSAGSLALTQYF	TGCAGTGCCGGATCACTAGCACTTACGCAGTATTTT
NA	TRBV29-1	TRBJ2-3	many	CSVSPDSADTQYF	TGCAGCGTTTCCCCGGACAGTGCGGATACGCAGTATTTT
TRBD2	TRBV7-6	TRBJ2-7	NA	CASSVSGSSYEQYF	TGTGCCAGCAGCGTTAGCGGGAGCTCCTACGAGCAGTACTTC
NA	TRBV20-1	TRBJ2-7	few	CSASERVKGEQYF	TGCAGTGCTAGTGAGAGGGTAAAGGGCGAGCAGTACTTC
TRBD1	TRBV6-1	TRBJ2-7	NA	CASTDSGQGSGEQYF	TGTGCCAGCACCGACTCGGGACAGGGGTCGGGCGAGCAGTACTTC
NA	TRBV12-3/TRBV12-4	TRBJ1-2	few	CASRETARGGYTF	TGTGCCAGCAGAGAGACAGCACGTGGTGGCTACACCTTC